This is a list of T cell receptor beta chains from one sample in a study of CD8+CD57+ T cells in acquired aplastic anemia. TCRdb fed the reads into MiXCR, producing one record per CDR3 protein. The data hold around 150,000 distinct CDR3 sequences, with 47% observed a single time. Sequencing was performed on sorted CD4+, CD8+, or CD8+CD57+ T cells (not recorded which) from PBMCs. The source of these receptors is a human donor with aplastic anemia. The CDR3 runs from the conserved cysteine through the conserved F or W. D genes are given only for firm matches. Where a row states a size, it is once, few, many or the class of an expanded clone; other rows omit it.

TRBJ1-3 | many | TRBV11-2 | NA | CASSLGQGSGNTIYF | TGTGCTAGCAGCTTGGGTCAGGGCTCTGGAAACACCATATATTTT
TRBJ2-1 | NA | TRBV7-2 | NA | CASSLAGPNNEQFF | TGTGCCAGCAGCTTAGCTGGCCCAAACAATGAGCAGTTCTTC
TRBJ1-1 | NA | TRBV2 | NA | CASSDIEGRGNTEAFF | TGTGCCAGCAGTGATATCGAGGGGCGCGGGAACACTGAAGCTTTCTTT
TRBJ2-7 | many | TRBV12-3/TRBV12-4 | TRBD2 | CASTIETSGTHEQYF | TGTGCCAGCACCATCGAGACTAGCGGGACCCACGAGCAGTACTTC
TRBJ1-1 | many | TRBV24-1 | NA | CATSEAGGGSEAFF | TGTGCCACCAGTGAGGCGGGGGGGGGGTCTGAAGCTTTCTTT
TRBJ2-7 | many | TRBV9 | TRBD1 | CASSDRDRDHEQYF | TGTGCCAGCAGCGACCGGGACAGGGACCACGAGCAGTACTTC
TRBJ2-7 | once | TRBV6-1 | TRBD1 | CASRRGQGAHEQYF | TGTGCCAGCAGACGCGGACAGGGCGCCCACGAGCAGTACTTC
TRBJ2-3 | NA | TRBV9 | TRBD2 | CASSVAATSGSMGDTQYF | TGTGCCAGCAGCGTAGCGGCGACTAGCGGGAGTATGGGAGATACGCAGTATTTT
TRBJ1-1 | many | TRBV20-1 | TRBD1 | CRSKTGMNTEAFF | TGCAGGAGCAAGACAGGGATGAACACTGAAGCTTTCTTT
TRBJ1-6 | many | TRBV5-6 | NA | CASSSTADNSPLHF | TGTGCCAGCAGCTCTACAGCTGATAATTCACCCCTCCACTTT
TRBJ1-4 | NA | TRBV30 | NA | CAWSVLSGRNEKLFF | TGTGCCTGGAGTGTACTTTCAGGCCGTAATGAAAAACTGTTTTTT
TRBJ2-7 | many | TRBV9 | TRBD1 | CASSPRQGAYEQYF | TGTGCCAGCAGCCCTCGACAGGGGGCGTACGAGCAGTACTTC
TRBJ2-1 | many | TRBV13 | TRBD1 | CASSRDRVYNEQFF | TGTGCCAGCTCCCGGGACAGGGTCTACAATGAGCAGTTCTTC
TRBJ1-1 | many | TRBV6-1 | NA | CASSITWDGEAFF | TGTGCCAGCTCAATTACTTGGGACGGTGAAGCTTTCTTT
TRBJ2-5 | NA | TRBV7-9 | TRBD2 | CASSPSGAEETQYF | TGTGCCAGCAGCCCGAGCGGGGCAGAAGAGACCCAGTACTTC
TRBJ2-7 | NA | TRBV10-3 | NA | CAISESASYEQYF | TGTGCCATCAGTGAAAGTGCATCCTACGAGCAGTACTTC
TRBJ2-1 | many | TRBV6-4 | NA | CASSDTDSSYNEQFF | TGTGCCAGCAGTGACACCGACAGCTCCTACAATGAGCAGTTCTTC
TRBJ1-1 | NA | TRBV19 | NA | CATRDRPEAFF | TGTGCCACGCGAGACAGACCTGAAGCTTTCTTT
TRBJ1-1 | many | TRBV12-3/TRBV12-4 | TRBD1 | CASTKSGGSTEAFF | TGTGCCAGCACCAAGTCAGGGGGGAGCACTGAAGCTTTCTTT
TRBJ2-3 | many | TRBV19 | NA | CASSRGAADTQYF | TGTGCCAGTAGTCGGGGGGCCGCAGATACGCAGTATTTT
TRBJ2-7 | NA | TRBV7-1 | NA | CASSSQLGYEQYF | TGTGCCAGCAGCTCACAACTAGGCTACGAGCAGTACTTC
TRBJ2-6 | NA | TRBV9 | NA | CASSGSRAPNRPSSGANVLTF | TGTGCCAGCAGCGGGAGCCGGGCCCCTAACCGTCCTAGCTCTGGGGCCAACGTCCTGACTTTC
TRBJ2-2 | NA | TRBV7-8 | NA | CASSSQTSGELFF | TGTGCCAGCAGCTCACAAACTAGCGGGGAGCTGTTTTTT
TRBJ1-1 | NA | TRBV7-6 | NA | CASSFGGANTEAFF | TGTGCCAGCAGCTTCGGAGGCGCGAACACTGAAGCTTTCTTT
TRBJ1-5 | NA | TRBV2 | NA | CASSDGDSNQPQHF | TGTGCCAGCAGTGACGGGGATAGCAATCAGCCCCAGCATTTT
TRBJ1-3 | many | TRBV25-1 | NA | CAGIHGESGNTIYF | TGTGCCGGGATCCACGGGGAGAGTGGAAACACCATATATTTT
TRBJ2-1 | once | TRBV7-2 | TRBD1 | CASSFALVTGGNEQFF | TGTGCCAGCAGCTTCGCATTGGTCACAGGGGGCAATGAGCAGTTCTTC
TRBJ2-7 | many | TRBV20-1 | TRBD1 | CSARDPRGDSPEQYF | TGCAGTGCTAGAGATCCGAGAGGGGACAGCCCCGAGCAGTACTTC